This paragraph covers one T cell receptor (beta chain) sequence. Antigen unknown. Assay used: immunoSEQ multiplex PCR; TCRdb lists only in-frame clones, some missing. The profile shows about 89,000 clones, just over 90% of them singletons. The sample originates from a study of T cell responses to AZD1222 COVID-19 vaccine. Study findings and constraints: Most donors were white British, females outnumbered males, and clonal diversity was possibly underestimated. With two AZD1222 doses given, Spike-specific TCR breadth and depth both rose.

V lost 3 bases and J 5 bases, leaving 16 bases between the germline ends. Per germline, CDR1 KGHSH and CDR2 LQKENI. The CDR3 runs to 15 residues. This material consisted of peripheral blood, taken 28 days after the second AZD1222 dose. This sequence was found in an adult who received the AZD1222 COVID-19 vaccine. The J gene is TRBJ1-1, the V gene TRBV18; the D gene is possibly TRBD1 (5 bases). This chain's CDR3 is CASSPPHGGKTEAFF. DNA for the CDR3: TGTGCCAGCTCACCCCCTCATGGGGGGAAGACTGAAGCTTTCTTT.